The 5 T cell receptor beta chains below were found in one sample sequenced in a study of cytotoxic CD8 clonotypes in ibrutinib-treated CLL (dated by TCRdb to the early 2020s). The receptor library was made with the immunoSEQ multiplex PCR assay. TCRdb's version of the immuneACCESS table is confined to in-frame rearrangements and falls short of the full clone set. An unresolved V gene accounts for under half of the shortfall where checked; the remainder is of unknown origin. In all, the sample holds roughly 53,000 clones, and approximately 54% of those were seen once. Approximately 24% of the sample is in the top ten clones. The sample's time point label, in plain terms: progressive disease on ibrutinib. The input for sequencing was PBMCs, taken at disease progression, from a patient treated with ibrutinib. The source of these receptors is a human donor with chronic lymphocytic leukemia.

The rearrangement links TRBV10-1 to TRBJ2-2; 13 bases line up with TRBD2. This CDR3 is built from 18 residues. Germline lookup yields CDR1 WNHNN and CDR2 SYGVQD (reference sequence). V lost 7 bases, J lost 0 bases, and 8 bases stayed unmatched. CDR3 DNA sequence: TGCGCCAGCAAAACTAGCGGGAGGGCCATCCCGAACACCGGGGAGCTGTTTTTT. It encodes CASKTSGRAIPNTGELFF.

This clone has just a few counts. V is TRBV7-9 and J is TRBJ2-3; D ambiguous. Trimming removed 5 bases at V and 0 bases at J, with 12 bases between. The germline V gene has CDR1 SEHNR and CDR2 FQNEAQ (reference sequence). This CDR3 spans 15 amino acids. CDR3 amino acids: CASSPRSLSTDTQYF. For the CDR3, the DNA is TGTGCCAGCAGCCCCAGGTCACTGAGCACAGATACGCAGTATTTT.

This clone was observed a handful of times. The chain joins TRBV2 to TRBJ1-2, with D possibly TRBD1 on 6 matching bases. The CDR3 has 11 amino acids. Germline V gene data show CDR1 as SNHLY and CDR2 as FYNNEI. V lost 10 bases and J 6 bases, leaving 12 bases between the germline ends. CDR3: CAIHRAHGYTF. CDR3 DNA: TGTGCCATTCACAGGGCCCATGGCTACACCTTC.

This clone was seen a few times. CDR3 amino acids: CAISESTSGSRNNEQFF. CDR3 sequence (DNA): TGTGCCATCAGTGAGTCGACTAGCGGGAGCCGAAACAATGAGCAGTTCTTC. The chain carries TRBV10-3 and TRBJ2-1; 12 nucleotides line up with TRBD2. J gave up 5 bases and V 0 bases, and 5 bases lay outside the gene matches. The CDR3 runs to 17 residues. Germline V gene lookup returns CDR1 ENHRY and CDR2 SYGVKD.

The chain combines TRBV29-1 with TRBJ2-7, with a possible D match to TRBD2 (6 bases). Trimming removed 6 bases from V and 7 bases from J, with 16 bases in between. CDR1 and CDR2 (germline): SQVTM, ANQGSEA. The CDR3 runs to 12 residues. This CDR3 reads CSVGDGRGEQYF. The CDR3 nucleotides are TGCAGCGTAGGGGACGGCCGGGGGGAGCAGTACTTC.